Below are 30 T cell receptor beta chains sequenced from a single sample in a study of CD8 T cells in Susac syndrome. RNA in amounts of roughly 0.5 to 1 ug was reverse transcribed with random hexamers. MiXCR was run by TCRdb on the immunoSEQ multiplex PCR reads, yielding one entry per CDR3 protein. This table holds about 110,000 distinct CDR3 sequences, about 96% found once. Sequencing was carried out using CD4+ T cells from PBMCs. Source of these receptors: a human donor in good health.

The rearrangement links TRBV3-1 to TRBJ2-2; 9 nucleotides line up with TRBD1. The CDR3 totals 16 residues. The trim removed 5 bases at V and 0 bases at J, leaving 4 bases unmatched. In germline, CDR1 is LGHDT, CDR2 YNNKEL (reference sequence). The CDR3 DNA is TGTGCCAGCAGCACTAGACAGGGGGCGAACACCGGGGAGCTGTTTTTT. Its translation is CASSTRQGANTGELFF.

The V and J genes are TRBV12-3 or TRBV12-4 and TRBJ2-7; D unclear. The CDR3 has 13 residues. Trimming cost V 3 bases and J 2 bases, with 8 bases left between them. The CDR3 nucleotides read TGTGCCAGCAGTTTCAGGCCTACCTACGAGCAGTACTTC. It codes for CASSFRPTYEQYF.

The chain is built from TRBV3-1 and TRBJ1-4; TRBD1 might be the D (5 bases). The V and J ends lost 0 bases and 6 bases respectively, with 17 bases between them. Germline lookup yields CDR1 LGHDT and CDR2 YNNKEL (reference sequence). The length of the CDR3 is 17 residues. As DNA, the CDR3 is TGTGCCAGCAGCCAAGATCGGAGGGGCGGATTTGATGAAAAACTGTTTTTT. Protein: CASSQDRRGGFDEKLFF. Full variable domain (remainder filled in from reference TRBV3-1 and TRBJ1-4): DTAVSQTPKYLVTQMGNDKSIKCEQNLGHDTMYWYKQDSKKFLKIMFSYNNKELIINETVPNRFSPKSPDKAHLNLHINSLELGDSAVYFCASSQDRRGGFDEKLFFGSGTQLSVL.

CDR3 coding DNA: TGTGCCAGCACGACAGATATCTACGAGCAGTACTTC. This encodes CASTTDIYEQYF. The chain combines TRBV28 with TRBJ2-7, with D possibly TRBD1 on 5 matching bases. Germline-derived CDR1 and CDR2 are MDHEN and SYDVKM. Trimming took 7 bases from V and 3 from J, leaving 10 bases between them. This CDR3 is built from 12 residues.

V gene TRBV20-1 combines with J gene TRBJ1-2; TRBD1 aligns across 8 bases. Germline V gene lookup returns CDR1 DFQATT and CDR2 SNEGSKA (reference sequence). V dropped 6 bases and J dropped 7; count of bases not matched to a gene: 10. The CDR3 is made up of 13 amino acids. The CDR3 spells CSAPGQGIRGYTF. The CDR3 nucleotides are TGCAGTGCGCCTGGACAGGGAATTCGTGGCTACACCTTC.

The chain has TRBV9 and TRBJ2-7; D unclear. From germline, CDR1 is SGDLS and CDR2 YYNGEE. The CDR3 is 15 residues long. Deletions cut 0 bases from V and 0 bases from J, with 10 bases between. Written as DNA, the CDR3 is TGTGCCAGCAGCGTAGGGGCACTTAGCTCCTACGAGCAGTACTTC. As protein: CASSVGALSSYEQYF. Together with reference TRBV9 and TRBJ2-7, the CDR3 gives the full variable domain: DSGVTQTPKHLITATGQRVTLRCSPRSGDLSVYWYQQSLDQGLQFLIQYYNGEERAKGNILERFSAQQFPDLHSELNLSSLELGDSALYFCASSVGALSSYEQYFGPGTRLTVT.

The rearrangement links TRBV2 to TRBJ2-2; 8 nucleotides agree with TRBD2. Germline values: CDR1 SNHLY, CDR2 FYNNEI. V shed 7 bases, J shed 7 bases, and the junction held 11 bases outside the gene matches. The CDR3 runs 15 residues. The DNA for the CDR3 is TGTGCCAGCACCAAACTTAGCGGGAAGGGCGGGGAGCTGTTTTTT. Its protein is CASTKLSGKGGELFF.

This clonotype was seen a handful of times. The V call is TRBV3-1, the J call TRBJ2-7; no clear D. Germline-derived CDR1 and CDR2 are LGHDT and YNNKEL (reference sequence). The CDR3 is made up of 11 amino acids. V was clipped by 1 base and J by 7 bases, with 5 bases between them. The CDR3 loop reads CASSQAGEQYF. The DNA of the CDR3 is TGTGCCAGCAGCCAAGCTGGGGAGCAGTACTTC.

The chain is built from TRBV29-1 and TRBJ1-2; 9 nucleotides align to TRBD1. After removal of 4 bases from V and 6 bases from J, the junction contained 12 bases not matched to a gene. This CDR3 is 15 amino acids long. The germline V gene encodes CDR1 SQVTM and CDR2 ANQGSEA. CDR3 residues: CSVVKGTGGSHGYTF. In nucleotides, the CDR3 is TGCAGCGTTGTTAAGGGAACAGGGGGCAGCCATGGCTACACCTTC.

The chain's CDR3 is CASSLAVWEPQHF. The CDR3, as DNA: TGTGCCAGCAGCTTAGCCGTTTGGGAGCCCCAGCATTTT. This chain connects TRBV7-2 to TRBJ1-5, with D hard to call. Trimming pared 0 bases from V and 8 bases from J, leaving 8 bases between. CDR1 and CDR2 (germline): SGHTA, FQGNSA. The CDR3 totals 13 residues.

The rearrangement links TRBV7-9 to TRBJ2-7; either TRBD1 or TRBD2 may supply D (5 bases each). Trimming left V 4 bases short and J 2 bases short, with 15 bases between. The germline gives CDR1 SEHNR, CDR2 FQNEAQ (reference sequence). This CDR3 has 15 amino acids. The CDR3 protein is CASSYSQGAAYEQYF. CDR3 bases: TGTGCCAGCAGCTACAGTCAGGGAGCGGCCTACGAGCAGTACTTC. Supplemented by reference TRBV7-9 and TRBJ2-7, the full variable domain reads DTGVSQNPRHKITKRGQNVTFRCDPISEHNRLYWYRQTLGQGPEFLTYFQNEAQLEKSRLLSDRFSAERPKGSFSTLEIQRTEQGDSAMYLCASSYSQGAAYEQYFGPGTRLTVT.

The chain is built from TRBV20-1 and TRBJ1-5; D unresolved. The CDR3 sequence is 12 residues long. Trimming cost V 4 bases and J 1 base, with 5 bases left between them. Germline V lookup: CDR1 DFQATT, CDR2 SNEGSKA (reference sequence). The CDR3 region is CSAKTSNQPQHF. CDR3 DNA sequence: TGCAGTGCTAAGACGAGCAATCAGCCCCAGCATTTT.

The chain joins TRBV7-9 to TRBJ1-4; 7 bases line up with TRBD1. After removal of 2 bases from V and 0 bases from J, the junction contained 9 bases not matched to a gene. The CDR3 consists of 18 residues. The V gene's germline CDR1 is SEHNR and CDR2 FQNEAQ (reference sequence). The DNA for the CDR3 is TGTGCCAGCAGCTTATTCCCTCCAACAGGGGCAACTAATGAAAAACTGTTTTTT. Its translation is CASSLFPPTGATNEKLFF.

J is TRBJ2-1 and V is TRBV15, with D unresolved. The CDR3 sequence is 13 residues long. Germline CDR1 is LNHNV and CDR2 is YYDKDF (reference sequence). V shed 7 bases and J shed 4 bases, with 11 bases lying between them. Here the CDR3 DNA reads TGTGCCACCAAACCCAACGGGTACAATGAGCAGTTCTTC. Its translation: CATKPNGYNEQFF.

The chain employs TRBV6-6 and TRBJ2-1; D is unclear. The length of the CDR3 is 16 residues. V lost 0 bases, J lost 2 bases, and 11 bases lay in between. Looked up from germline, CDR1 is MNHNY and CDR2 is SVGAGI (reference sequence). The CDR3 nucleotides read TGTGCCAGCAGTTACTCGAGTGACACGGCCTACAATGAGCAGTTCTTC. As protein: CASSYSSDTAYNEQFF.

This chain connects TRBV20-1 to TRBJ1-5, with D hard to call. Trimming removed 3 bases from V and 3 bases from J, with 9 bases in between. Germline CDR1 DFQATT, CDR2 SNEGSKA (reference sequence). The CDR3 runs to 13 residues. The CDR3 is CSARKSHNQPQHF. The CDR3 DNA sequence: TGCAGTGCTAGGAAGAGTCACAATCAGCCCCAGCATTTT.

J is TRBJ1-2 and V is TRBV6-5; maybe TRBD1 (5 bases). The ends were cut back, 2 bases at V and 7 bases at J, with 17 bases in the middle. The CDR3 length is 15 residues. Germline assignment: CDR1 MNHEY and CDR2 SVGAGI. For the CDR3, the DNA is TGTGCCAGCAGTTACGGCGGCGGGGGGAGAGGTGGCTACACCTTC. Amino acids: CASSYGGGGRGGYTF.

J is TRBJ2-1 and V is TRBV15; D is perhaps TRBD2 (5 bases). V gave up 0 bases and J gave up 9 bases, with 15 bases separating them. This CDR3 region has 15 residues. Germline CDR1 is LNHNV and CDR2 is YYDKDF (reference sequence). The CDR3 spells CATSREVNQRTEQFF. The CDR3 bases are TGTGCCACCAGCAGAGAAGTCAATCAGCGGACTGAGCAGTTCTTC.

The V gene is TRBV3-1, the J gene TRBJ2-5, with D perhaps matching TRBD2 (5 bases). The CDR3 covers 17 residues. Germline CDR1 LGHDT, CDR2 YNNKEL (reference sequence). V was clipped by 4 bases and J by 4 bases, with 22 bases between them. In nucleotides, the CDR3 is TGTGCCAGCAGCCCCCGACTACTCCTCTTGGTGTCAGAGACCCAGTACTTC. Protein product: CASSPRLLLLVSETQYF.

This clonotype was seen just once. CDR3 loop: CASTPPRAGPGELFF. The CDR3 DNA reads TGTGCCAGCACCCCCCCTAGGGCAGGGCCCGGGGAGCTGTTTTTT. The chain recombines TRBV12-3 or TRBV12-4 with TRBJ2-2; tentatively, D is TRBD1 (5 bases). Between the trimmed V and J ends, which lost 7 bases and 6 bases, there was a span of 18 bases. The CDR3 is 15 amino acids.

This chain's CDR3 is CATGGPRQNTQYF. The CDR3 DNA is TGTGCCACCGGGGGGCCCAGGCAAAATACGCAGTATTTT. The chain carries TRBV15 and TRBJ2-3, with D perhaps assigned TRBD1 or TRBD2 (6 bases each). Germline assignment: CDR1 LNHNV and CDR2 YYDKDF (reference sequence). Trimming stripped 8 bases from V and 7 bases from J, with 16 bases between. The CDR3 spans 13 residues.

This clonotype was detected only once. The rearrangement uses TRBV4-1 and TRBJ2-5; 8 nucleotides agree with TRBD2. Germline assignment: CDR1 MGHRA and CDR2 YSYEKL. This CDR3 contains 16 residues. V was pared by 1 base and J by 0 bases, with 4 bases of the junction left unmatched. Here the CDR3 DNA reads TGCGCCAGCAGCCAAGGGGGCGGGAGGTACCAAGAGACCCAGTACTTC. It specifies CASSQGGGRYQETQYF.

V usage is TRBV3-1 and J usage is TRBJ2-6; 8 bases are shared with TRBD1. This CDR3 has 18 amino acids. The germline CDR1 and CDR2 sequences are LGHDT and YNNKEL (reference sequence). Trimming cost V 2 bases and J 4 bases; bases outside gene matches: 10. CDR3 bases: TGTGCCAGCAGCCAACTCCTCCAGGGGGCACAAGGGGCCAACGTCCTGACTTTC. Amino acid sequence: CASSQLLQGAQGANVLTF. The variable domain in full, completed from reference TRBV3-1 and TRBJ2-6, reads DTAVSQTPKYLVTQMGNDKSIKCEQNLGHDTMYWYKQDSKKFLKIMFSYNNKELIINETVPNRFSPKSPDKAHLNLHINSLELGDSAVYFCASSQLLQGAQGANVLTFGAGSRLTVL.

V and J are TRBV2 and TRBJ2-5; weak D call: TRBD2 (6 bases). The CDR3 loop spans 16 amino acids. The germline gives CDR1 SNHLY, CDR2 FYNNEI. The V gene lost 2 bases and the J gene lost 5 bases, with 18 bases spanning the gap. As DNA, the CDR3 is TGTGCCAGCAGTGAAAATGGAGGGAGTGGCGGGGAGACCCAGTACTTC. This codes for CASSENGGSGGETQYF.

The chain recombines TRBV7-9 with TRBJ2-4; D is undetermined. Looked up from germline, CDR1 is SEHNR and CDR2 is FQNEAQ (reference sequence). The germline V and J ends were trimmed by 4 bases and 1 base, with 8 bases remaining between them. The CDR3 contains 14 residues. CDR3 region: CASSSYSAKNIQYF. The CDR3 DNA sequence: TGTGCCAGCAGCTCCTATTCGGCCAAAAACATTCAGTACTTC.

This sequence joins TRBV4-1 and TRBJ1-2; 9 bases fit TRBD1. Trimming at V came to 1 base and at J to 8 bases, leaving 5 bases not matched to a gene. This CDR3 is built from 14 residues. Germline assignment: CDR1 MGHRA and CDR2 YSYEKL. The CDR3 loop reads CASSQGGQGWGYTF. As DNA, the CDR3 is TGCGCCAGCAGCCAAGGCGGACAGGGGTGGGGCTACACCTTC.

The chain has TRBV19 and TRBJ2-7, with D uncertain. The V end lost 3 bases, the J end lost 5 bases, and 8 bases lay between the germline ends. The germline V gene has CDR1 LNHDA and CDR2 SQIVND (reference sequence). There are 12 residues in the CDR3. The CDR3 loop is CASSIRPHEQYF. CDR3 coding DNA: TGTGCCAGTAGTATCCGACCCCACGAGCAGTACTTC. The full variable domain, in which reference TRBV19 and TRBJ2-7 provide the parts outside the CDR3, is DGGITQSPKYLFRKEGQNVTLSCEQNLNHDAMYWYRQDPGQGLRLIYYSQIVNDFQKGDIAEGYSVSREKKESFPLTVTSAQKNPTAFYLCASSIRPHEQYFGPGTRLTVT.

This clonotype was counted once. V usage is TRBV12-3 or TRBV12-4 and J usage is TRBJ2-5; 8 positions agree with TRBD2. With 6 bases clipped from V and 2 bases from J, the junction kept 8 bases outside the gene matches. This CDR3 has 15 amino acids. Here the CDR3 reads CASRNAGGLQETQYF. The CDR3 bases are TGTGCCAGCAGGAACGCGGGGGGTTTACAAGAGACCCAGTACTTC.

The chain combines TRBV9 with TRBJ2-5; D gene ambiguous. In germline, CDR1 is SGDLS, CDR2 YYNGEE. Trimming left V 3 bases short and J 3 bases short, with 9 bases between. The CDR3 spans 13 residues. CDR3 DNA: TGTGCCAGCAGCGCCCGCCCTGAAGAGACCCAGTACTTC. It specifies CASSARPEETQYF.

This sequence joins TRBV7-3 and TRBJ2-2; D is unclear. Between the trimmed V and J ends, which lost 0 bases and 3 bases, there was a span of 8 bases. The CDR3 contains 15 residues. Germline CDR1 SGHTA, CDR2 FQGTGA. CDR3 bases: TGTGCCAGCAGCTTAACAGGTTTTGACACCGGGGAGCTGTTTTTT. It codes for CASSLTGFDTGELFF.